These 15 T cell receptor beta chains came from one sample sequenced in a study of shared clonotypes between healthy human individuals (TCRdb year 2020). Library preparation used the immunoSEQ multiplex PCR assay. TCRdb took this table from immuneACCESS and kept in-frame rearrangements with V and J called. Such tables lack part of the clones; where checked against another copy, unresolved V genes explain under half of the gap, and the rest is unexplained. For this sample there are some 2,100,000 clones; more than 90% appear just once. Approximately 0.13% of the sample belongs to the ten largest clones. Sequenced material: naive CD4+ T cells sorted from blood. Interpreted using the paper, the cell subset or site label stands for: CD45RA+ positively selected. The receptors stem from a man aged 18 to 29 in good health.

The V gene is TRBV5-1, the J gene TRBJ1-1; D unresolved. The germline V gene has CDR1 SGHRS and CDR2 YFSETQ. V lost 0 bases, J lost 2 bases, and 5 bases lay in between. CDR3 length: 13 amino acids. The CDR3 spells CASSLDKNTEAFF. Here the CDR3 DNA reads TGCGCCAGCAGCTTGGACAAAAACACTGAAGCTTTCTTT.

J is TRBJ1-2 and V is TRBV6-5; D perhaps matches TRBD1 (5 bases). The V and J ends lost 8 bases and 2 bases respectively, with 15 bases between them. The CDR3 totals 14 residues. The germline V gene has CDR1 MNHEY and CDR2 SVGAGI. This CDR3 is CASALGVLNYGYTF. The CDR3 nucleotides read TGTGCCAGCGCACTGGGGGTTCTAAACTATGGCTACACCTTC.

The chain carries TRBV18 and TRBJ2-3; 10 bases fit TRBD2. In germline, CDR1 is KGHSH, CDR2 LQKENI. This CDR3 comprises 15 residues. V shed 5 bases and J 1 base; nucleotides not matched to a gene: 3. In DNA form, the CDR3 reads TGTGCCAGCTCAATCGGGACTAGCGGCACAGATACGCAGTATTTT. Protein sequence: CASSIGTSGTDTQYF.

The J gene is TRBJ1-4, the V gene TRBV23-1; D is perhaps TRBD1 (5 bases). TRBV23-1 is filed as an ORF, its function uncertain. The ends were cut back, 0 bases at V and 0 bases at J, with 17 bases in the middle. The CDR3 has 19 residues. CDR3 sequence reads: CASSQSYSGGNSTNEKLFF. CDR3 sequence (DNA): TGCGCCAGCAGTCAATCTTACTCCGGGGGGAATTCAACTAATGAAAAACTGTTTTTT.

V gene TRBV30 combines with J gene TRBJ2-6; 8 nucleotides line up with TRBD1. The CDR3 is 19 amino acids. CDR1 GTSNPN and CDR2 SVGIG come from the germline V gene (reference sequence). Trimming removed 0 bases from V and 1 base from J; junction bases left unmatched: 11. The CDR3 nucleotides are TGTGCCTGGAGTGTCCGGACAGGGAGATTCAGGTCTGGGGCCAACGTCCTGACTTTC. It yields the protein CAWSVRTGRFRSGANVLTF.

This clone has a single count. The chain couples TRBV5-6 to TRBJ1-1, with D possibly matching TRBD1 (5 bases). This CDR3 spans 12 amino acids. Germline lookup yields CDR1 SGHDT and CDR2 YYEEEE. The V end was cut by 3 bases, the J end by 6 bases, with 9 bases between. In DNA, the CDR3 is TGTGCCAGCAGCTGGGGGAGGGCTGAAGCTTTCTTT. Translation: CASSWGRAEAFF.

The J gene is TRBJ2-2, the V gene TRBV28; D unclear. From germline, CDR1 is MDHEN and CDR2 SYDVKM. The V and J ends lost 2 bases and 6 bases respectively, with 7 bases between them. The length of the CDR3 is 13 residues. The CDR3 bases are TGTGCCAGCAGTTTAAGGCAGCCCGGGGAGCTGTTTTTT. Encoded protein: CASSLRQPGELFF.

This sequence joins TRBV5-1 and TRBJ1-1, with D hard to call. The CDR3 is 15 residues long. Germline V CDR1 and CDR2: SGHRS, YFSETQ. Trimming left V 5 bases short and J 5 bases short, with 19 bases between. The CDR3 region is CASSSLSKAGTEAFF. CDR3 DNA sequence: TGCGCCAGCAGTTCTTTATCCAAGGCGGGGACTGAAGCTTTCTTT. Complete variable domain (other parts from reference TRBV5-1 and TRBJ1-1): KAGVTQTPRYLIKTRGQQVTLSCSPISGHRSVSWYQQTPGQGLQFLFEYFSETQRNKGNFPGRFSGRQFSNSRSEMNVSTLELGDSALYLCASSSLSKAGTEAFFGQGTRLTVV.

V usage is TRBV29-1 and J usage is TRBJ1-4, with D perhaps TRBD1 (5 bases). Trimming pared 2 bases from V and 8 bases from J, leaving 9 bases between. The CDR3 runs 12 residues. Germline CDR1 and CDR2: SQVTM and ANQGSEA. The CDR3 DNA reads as TGCAGCGTTGAAACAGAGGGGGAAAAACTGTTTTTT. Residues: CSVETEGEKLFF.

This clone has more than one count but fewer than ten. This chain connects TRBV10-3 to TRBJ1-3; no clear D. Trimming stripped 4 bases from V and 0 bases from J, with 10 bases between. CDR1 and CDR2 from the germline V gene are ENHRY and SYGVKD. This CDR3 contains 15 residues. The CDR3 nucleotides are TGTGCCATCAGTGTCCAGGCCAGCTCTGGAAACACCATATATTTT. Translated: CAISVQASSGNTIYF.

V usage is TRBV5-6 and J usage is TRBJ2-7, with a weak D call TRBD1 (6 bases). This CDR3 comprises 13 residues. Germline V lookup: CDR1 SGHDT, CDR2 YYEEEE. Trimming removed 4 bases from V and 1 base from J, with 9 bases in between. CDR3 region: CASSRQESYEQYF. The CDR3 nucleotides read TGTGCCAGCAGCCGACAGGAGTCCTACGAGCAGTACTTC.

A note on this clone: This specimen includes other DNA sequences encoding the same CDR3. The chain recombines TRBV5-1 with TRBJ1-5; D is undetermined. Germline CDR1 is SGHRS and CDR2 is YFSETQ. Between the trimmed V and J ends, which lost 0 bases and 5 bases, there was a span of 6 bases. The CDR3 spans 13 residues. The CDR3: CASSLAPDQPQHF. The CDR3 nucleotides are TGCGCCAGCAGCTTGGCCCCCGATCAGCCCCAGCATTTT.

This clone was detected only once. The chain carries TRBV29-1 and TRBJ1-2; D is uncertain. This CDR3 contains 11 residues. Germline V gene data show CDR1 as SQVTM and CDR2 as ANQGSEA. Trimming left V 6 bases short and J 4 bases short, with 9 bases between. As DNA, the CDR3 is TGCAGCGTGGCTCTGGGCTATGGCTACACCTTC. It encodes CSVALGYGYTF.

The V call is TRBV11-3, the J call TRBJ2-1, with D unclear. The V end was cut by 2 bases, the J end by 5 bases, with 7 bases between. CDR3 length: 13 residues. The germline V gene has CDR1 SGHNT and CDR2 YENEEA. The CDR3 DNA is TGTGCCAGCAGCTTATTGGTAAACAATGAGCAGTTCTTC. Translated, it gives CASSLLVNNEQFF. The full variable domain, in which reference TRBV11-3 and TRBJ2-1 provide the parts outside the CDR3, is EAGVVQSPRYKIIEKKQPVAFWCNPISGHNTLYWYLQNLGQGPELLIRYENEEAVDDSQLPKDRFSAERLKGVDSTLKIQPAELGDSAVYLCASSLLVNNEQFFGPGTRLTVL.

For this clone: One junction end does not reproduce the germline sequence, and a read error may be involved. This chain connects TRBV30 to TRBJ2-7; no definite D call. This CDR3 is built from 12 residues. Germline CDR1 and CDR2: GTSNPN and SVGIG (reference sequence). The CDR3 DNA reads TGTGCCTGGACCCAAAAGGGTAACGAGCAGCACTTC. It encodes CAWTQKGNEQHF.